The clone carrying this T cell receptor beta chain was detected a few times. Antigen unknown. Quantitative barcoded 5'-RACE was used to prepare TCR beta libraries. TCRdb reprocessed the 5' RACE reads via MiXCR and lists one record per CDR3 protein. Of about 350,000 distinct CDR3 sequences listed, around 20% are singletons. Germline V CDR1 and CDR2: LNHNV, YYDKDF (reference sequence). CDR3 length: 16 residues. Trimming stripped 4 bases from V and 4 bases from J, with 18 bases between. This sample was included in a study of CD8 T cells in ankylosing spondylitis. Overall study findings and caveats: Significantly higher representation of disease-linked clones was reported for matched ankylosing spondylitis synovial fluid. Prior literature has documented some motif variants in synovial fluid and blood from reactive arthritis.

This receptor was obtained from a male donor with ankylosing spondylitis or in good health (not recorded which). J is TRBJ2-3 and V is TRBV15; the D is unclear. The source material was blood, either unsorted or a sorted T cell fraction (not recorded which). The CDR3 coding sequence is TGTGCCACCAGCACGACGACTTCGGCCGGGCCAGATACGCAGTATTTT. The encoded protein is CATSTTTSAGPDTQYF.